The present TCR beta chain was sequenced within a study of blood T cells in healthy people across ages. The CDR3 loop spans 15 amino acids. V was pared by 5 bases and J by 5 bases, with 11 bases of the junction left unmatched. CDR1 and CDR2 (germline): LGHDT, YNNKEL (reference sequence). PCR was performed a second time for roughly 7 to 11 cycles using a sample-barcoded 5' primer and a J-beta primer mix. TCRdb re-called the 5' RACE reads through MiXCR, storing one row per CDR3 protein. The table records 540,000 or so distinct CDR3 sequences, less than 25% of them present only once. The same data also contributed to another study, on T cells of mothers and their children.

This chain connects TRBV3-1 to TRBJ2-7; 8 nucleotides agree with TRBD1. What was sequenced was blood. This TCR came from a boy under 18 in good health. The CDR3 sequence is CASSTRLGQGDEQYF. CDR3 in DNA: TGTGCCAGCAGCACCCGTCTTGGACAGGGAGACGAGCAGTACTTC.